This note documents a single T cell receptor beta chain sequence. As yet, its antigen is unknown. These data are taken from a study of cytomegalovirus exposure and HLA in healthy donors. The study's findings and limits: For most subjects, TCR beta sequences were reported to predict HLA-A and HLA-B alleles with accuracy.

Per the germline V gene, CDR1 is SGHVS and CDR2 is FQNEAQ. Trimming shortened V by 4 bases and J by 4 bases, and 7 bases separated the two germline ends. The CDR3 covers 13 residues. The PCR ran on 60 Vbeta and 13 Jbeta primers. Libraries were prepared by immunoSEQ multiplex PCR; TCRdb keeps only in-frame clonotypes and omits some of them. The data hold 90,000 to 120,000 clones, with approximately 77% observed a single time. V usage is TRBV7-8 and J usage is TRBJ1-4; D is perhaps TRBD1 (6 bases). The TCR was taken from a male donor in good health and CMV-seropositive. Sequencing was done on a sample of PBMCs. For the CDR3, the DNA is TGTGCCAGCAGCTACAGGGATAATGAAAAACTGTTTTTT. It specifies CASSYRDNEKLFF.